This T cell receptor (beta chain) derives from a study of blood T cell repertoires in COVID-19. Study summary: T cells, B-cell-depleted T cells, or PBMCs provided the cDNA or gDNA that served as material.

Clones were sequenced by immunoSEQ multiplex PCR, and TCRdb holds only the in-frame ones, with some missing. Among about 54,000 clones listed, roughly 84% were seen once. The TCR comes from a man aged 45-65 years with active COVID-19. Source material: peripheral blood.

The CDR3 is CASSPGGSNQPQHF. The CDR3 DNA is TGTGCCAGCAGCCCGGGGGGGAGCAATCAGCCCCAGCATTTT. The genes are TRBV6-6 and TRBJ1-5; D is perhaps TRBD1 (5 bases). The CDR3 covers 14 residues. The V end lost 6 bases, the J end lost 1 base, and 10 bases lay between the germline ends. Germline values: CDR1 MNHNY, CDR2 SVGAGI (reference sequence).